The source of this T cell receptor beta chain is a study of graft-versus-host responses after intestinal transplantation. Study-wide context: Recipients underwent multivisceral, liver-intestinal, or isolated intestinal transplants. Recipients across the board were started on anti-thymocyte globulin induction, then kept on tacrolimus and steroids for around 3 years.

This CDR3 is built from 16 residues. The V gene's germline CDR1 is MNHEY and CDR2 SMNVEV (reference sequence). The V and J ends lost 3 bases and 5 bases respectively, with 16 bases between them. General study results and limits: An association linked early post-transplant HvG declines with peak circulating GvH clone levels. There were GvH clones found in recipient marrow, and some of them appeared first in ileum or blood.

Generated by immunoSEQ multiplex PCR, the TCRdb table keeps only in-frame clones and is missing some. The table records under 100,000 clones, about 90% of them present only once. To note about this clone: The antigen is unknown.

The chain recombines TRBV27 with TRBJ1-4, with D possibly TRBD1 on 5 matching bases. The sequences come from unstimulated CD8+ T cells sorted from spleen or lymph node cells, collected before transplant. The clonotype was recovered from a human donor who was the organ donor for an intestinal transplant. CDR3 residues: CASSFGAGPGNEKLFF. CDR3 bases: TGTGCCAGCAGTTTCGGTGCTGGCCCAGGGAATGAAAAACTGTTTTTT.